These T cell receptor beta chains were read from a single sample in a study of control samples from healthy donors and cancer patients. Produced via immunoSEQ multiplex PCR; TCRdb's table is partial and in-frame only. Seen here are about 98,000 clones, 79% observed once, and the top ten hold over 9.5%. The sequenced sample consisted of blood. The receptors here all came from a woman aged 30 to 39 in good health. CDR3s include the opening cysteine and the closing phenylalanine or tryptophan. Fields, in order: V gene, D gene, J gene, clone size, CDR3 protein, CDR3 DNA. The D gene is left open where the match is weak. Where a row states a size, it is once, few, many or the class of an expanded clone; other rows omit it.

>TRBV10-3|TRBD2|TRBJ2-3|NA
CAISDGGGDTQYF
TGTGCCATCAGTGACGGGGGGGGTGATACGCAGTATTTT
>TRBV2|TRBD2|TRBJ2-5|few
CASSGGRGLAGYQETQYF
TGTGCCAGCAGTGGGGGTCGGGGACTAGCGGGGTACCAAGAGACCCAGTACTTC
>TRBV30|NA|TRBJ1-4|NA
CAWSPVGDEELFF
TGTGCCTGGAGCCCGGTTGGTGATGAAGAACTGTTTTTT
>TRBV3-1/TRBV3-2|TRBD2|TRBJ2-3|few
CASSQEWAGGPDTQYF
TGTGCCAGCAGCCAAGAGTGGGCGGGGGGGCCAGATACGCAGTATTTT
>TRBV18|NA|TRBJ2-7|NA
CASSPSMSTEQYF
TGTGCCAGCTCACCGTCTATGTCGACCGAGCAGTACTTC
>TRBV28|NA|TRBJ2-6|NA
CASSSPPSVGANVLTF
TGTGCCAGCAGTTCACCCCCCTCGGTTGGGGCCAACGTCCTGACTTTC
>TRBV4-1|NA|TRBJ2-7|NA
CASSQGMVAGRYEQYF
TGCGCCAGCAGCCAAGGAATGGTAGCCGGGCGTTACGAGCAGTACTTC
>TRBV24-1|NA|TRBJ1-2|NA
CATSDFGSGYTF
TGTGCCACCAGTGATTTCGGATCTGGCTACACCTTC
>TRBV13|NA|TRBJ2-5|NA
CASSRAAGAGEGTQYF
TGTGCCAGCAGCCGAGCGGCGGGCGCCGGTGAAGGGACCCAGTACTTC
>TRBV18|NA|TRBJ1-5|NA
CASSPSLALYSNQPQHF
TGTGCCAGCTCACCTTCTCTGGCGCTTTATAGCAATCAGCCCCAGCATTTT
>TRBV12-3/TRBV12-4|NA|TRBJ2-7|few
CASSSGPAYEQYF
TGTGCCAGCAGTTCGGGCCCCGCCTACGAGCAGTACTTC
>TRBV19|NA|TRBJ1-3|once
CATGTVGNTIYF
TGTGCCACTGGGACGGTTGGAAACACCATATATTTT
>TRBV6-2/TRBV6-3|NA|TRBJ2-1|NA
CASSTGGTTYNEQFF
TGTGCCAGCAGTACTGGGGGAACTACCTACAATGAGCAGTTCTTC
>TRBV5-1|NA|TRBJ2-7|NA
CASSFRQGEFYEQYF
TGCGCCAGCAGCTTTCGGCAGGGAGAATTTTACGAGCAGTACTTC
>TRBV14|TRBD1|TRBJ2-3|NA
CASSQFGTGQTDTQYF
TGTGCCAGCAGCCAGTTCGGGACAGGGCAGACAGATACGCAGTATTTT
>TRBV19|NA|TRBJ1-5|NA
CASSIGTVSNQPQHF
TGTGCCAGTAGTATAGGGACGGTTAGCAATCAGCCCCAGCATTTT
>TRBV7-9|TRBD1|TRBJ2-3|NA
CASSLRTGSTDTQYF
TGTGCCAGCAGCTTAAGGACAGGGAGCACAGATACGCAGTATTTT
>TRBV21-1|NA|TRBJ2-1|NA
CASSKMIAGGLYNEQFF
TGTGCCAGCAGCAAGATGATAGCGGGGGGCCTATACAATGAGCAGTTCTTC
>TRBV5-6|NA|TRBJ2-7|NA
CASRSNTDLIPYEQYF
TGTGCCAGCAGGTCAAACACGGACCTCATACCATACGAGCAGTACTTC
>TRBV30|TRBD2|TRBJ2-2|NA
CAGGSGDYTGELFF
TGTGCCGGAGGGAGCGGGGATTACACCGGGGAGCTGTTTTTT
>TRBV7-9|NA|TRBJ2-7|NA
CASSLVLGVPYEQYF
TGTGCCAGCAGCTTAGTACTCGGGGTACCCTACGAGCAGTACTTC
>TRBV19|TRBD1|TRBJ1-3|NA
CASSPSTGLVGNTIYF
TGTGCCAGTAGTCCCTCGACAGGGTTGGTCGGAAACACCATATATTTT
>TRBV7-9|TRBD1|TRBJ1-5|once
CASSLEDRGLLSHNQPQHF
TGTGCCAGCAGCTTAGAAGACAGGGGGCTTTTATCGCACAATCAGCCCCAGCATTTT
>TRBV6-5|NA|TRBJ1-2|few
CASSSPRGGESYGYTF
TGTGCCAGCAGTTCCCCGAGGGGGGGGGAGTCCTATGGCTACACCTTC